One T cell receptor beta chain is described in this entry. The antigen it binds to is not known. No quality values exist for individual bases; no much larger clone is one base distant. In the prospective study, participants were 18 to 89 years old, resided in fewer than 25 geographic areas of the United States, and were enrolled through a virtual design. Cohort assignment in the prospective study relied on participant-reported clinical history from a screening survey and a study questionnaire. ImmuneRACE Cohort 3 recovered participants were defined by two consecutive negative NP/OP PCR tests, healthcare professional clearance, or symptom resolution. In the prospective study, whole blood, serum and a nasopharyngeal or oropharyngeal swab were collected from each participant by mobile phlebotomists. Over an approximately 2-month period, participants in the prospective study had the option of providing additional blood draws and questionnaires. Blood samples from the prospective study were shipped frozen or at room temperature prior to DNA extraction.

The germline V gene gives CDR1 as SGHRS and CDR2 as YFSETQ. From its cysteine to its phenylalanine, the CDR3 spans 15 amino acids. The sequence is cut down to CDR3 DNA, 45 bases in frame from base 1. Ends trimmed: V by 0 bases, J by 2 bases; bases unmatched to a gene: 2. This sample was taken from a study of blood T cell repertoires in COVID-19 (dated by TCRdb to 2018 to 2021). General notes on the study: The collaborator samples originated in the United States, Italy and Spain and spanned the acute and convalescent phases of COVID-19. A de-identified subject ID, COVID-19 status, age in years and sex were almost always included in the sample metadata. The repertoires were made available in a free public database intended to serve as a resource for research on the immune response to SARS-CoV-2. The prospective study material was composed of cDNA or gDNA derived from T cells, B-cell-depleted T cells, or PBMCs. The samples were drawn from the first 160 participants of the ongoing ImmuneRACE study and from 1,254 subjects provided by 6 global collaborators. Deeply sampled blood TCRbeta repertoires from subjects exposed to, actively infected with, or recovered from COVID-19 were included in the dataset. Where available, HLA class I and class II types were taken from metadata supplied by the sample provider and were not determined by assay-based typing.

TCRbeta CDR3 regions were amplified from genomic DNA by means of the immunoSEQ Assay, a bias-controlled multiplex PCR. In the source study's methods: The number of nucleated cells in each sample was estimated from the amplification of reference gene primers within the assay. To quantify the absolute abundance of each unique TCRbeta CDR3 rearrangement, sequence reads were collapsed and filtered. For each sample, productive Simpson clonality was calculated by taking the square root of Simpson's diversity index across productive rearrangements. Held by TCRdb, this immuneACCESS table contains in-frame sequences only and omits some clones. Under half of the omission traces to an unresolved V gene where checked; the cause of the rest is unknown. V, J and clone size reflect that table, while D and trimming were determined from the DNA. The sample includes 140,000 or so clones, with 85% to 90% observed a single time. About 11% of the sample rests with the top ten.

Findings and caveats that apply to the study as a whole: How much clinical and demographic metadata was included differed by source and by participant, and the metadata was provided uncurated.

The TCR sequence derives from a man in his sixties who had recovered from COVID-19. The sample consisted of PBMCs or T cells enriched from blood (not recorded which). The chain is assembled from TRBV5-1 and TRBJ1-1; 9 middle bases align to TRBD1. CDR3 reads: CASSLGQGVNTEAFF. The DNA is TGCGCCAGCAGCTTGGGACAGGGGGTAAACACTGAAGCTTTCTTT. The CDR3, completed at both ends by the reference TRBV5-1 and TRBJ1-1 genes, gives the full variable domain KAGVTQTPRYLIKTRGQQVTLSCSPISGHRSVSWYQQTPGQGLQFLFEYFSETQRNKGNFPGRFSGRQFSNSRSEMNVSTLELGDSALYLCASSLGQGVNTEAFFGQGTRLTVV.